Listed below are T cell receptor beta chains from one sample, sequenced in a study of T and B cells in COVID-19 patients. TCRdb reprocessed the multiplex PCR reads with MiXCR, giving one entry per CDR3 protein. The table includes under 20,000 distinct CDR3 sequences, 27% detected once. The material sequenced was blood. These receptors were taken from a human donor who had recovered from COVID-19. Both conserved end residues are part of each CDR3. The D gene is left open where the match is weak. Size tells how often a clone was seen (once, few, many) or the class of an expanded clone, and some rows leave it out.

.,TRBJ1-2,.,TRBV12-3/TRBV12-4,TGTGCCAGCAGTCACGATTACGGCTACACCTTC,CASSHDYGYTF
.,TRBJ2-1,once,TRBV14,TGTGCCAGCAGCCCCGTAAGCTCCTACAATGAGCAGTTCTTC,CASSPVSSYNEQFF
TRBD2,TRBJ2-1,once,TRBV18,TGTGCCAGCTCCCCACTGACTAGCGGGAACACCTACAATGAGCAGTCCTTC,CASSPLTSGNTYNEQSF
TRBD1,TRBJ1-1,few,TRBV30,TGTGCCTGGAGTTCCTGGGGACAGTTGAACACTGAAGCTTTCTTT,CAWSSWGQLNTEAFF
TRBD1,TRBJ1-2,.,TRBV18,TGTGCCAGCTCACCCGGCTGGACAGGGGGAGGCTACACCTTC,CASSPGWTGGGYTF
TRBD1,TRBJ2-7,.,TRBV7-6,TGTGCCAGCAGCCAACCGGACAGGATCTACGAGCAGTACTTC,CASSQPDRIYEQYF
.,TRBJ2-2,few,TRBV5-4,TGTGCCAGCAGCTTGCCCCGAACCGGGACTTGGGGTACCGGGGAGCTGTTTTTT,CASSLPRTGTWGTGELFF
.,TRBJ1-1,few,TRBV18,TGTGCCAGCTCACCACCTTCTGCGAACACTGAAGCTTTCTTT,CASSPPSANTEAFF
TRBD1,TRBJ2-5,few,TRBV5-5,TGTGCCAGCAGCTTTCTCCCGAGGGGGCTAGGGGAGACCCAGTACTTC,CASSFLPRGLGETQYF
TRBD1,TRBJ2-2,.,TRBV12-3/TRBV12-4,TGTGCCAGCAGTTCCCAATATTGGACAGGGGCACACGGGGAGCTGTTTTTT,CASSSQYWTGAHGELFF
TRBD1,TRBJ1-1,.,TRBV6-1,TGTGCCAGCAGTGTCGACAGGGCGGGCACTGAAGCTTTCTTT,CASSVDRAGTEAFF
TRBD2,TRBJ2-2,.,TRBV18,TGTGCCAGCTCACCCCCGAGACTAGCGGGAGGGAACACCGGGGAGCTGTTTTTT,CASSPPRLAGGNTGELFF
TRBD1,TRBJ2-1,.,TRBV28,TGTGCCAGCAGTTCTCCGGGACAGGGTTACAATGAGCAGTTCTTC,CASSSPGQGYNEQFF
.,TRBJ1-5,few,TRBV27,TGTGCCAGCAGGCCTGAAGGGGGGTTCAATCAGCCCCAGCATTTT,CASRPEGGFNQPQHF
TRBD1,TRBJ1-4,.,TRBV7-2,TGTGCCAGCAGCCCGGACAGGGGAAGTAGTGAAAAACTGTTTTTT,CASSPDRGSSEKLFF
.,TRBJ2-7,medium-sized,TRBV29-1,TGCAGCGTTGCCGGAAACGAGCAGTACTTC,CSVAGNEQYF
TRBD1,TRBJ1-5,.,TRBV6-2/TRBV6-3,TGTGCCAGCAGTTACTCCCCTCGAAGGGGGCTGCGGGGGCAGCCCCAGCATTTT,CASSYSPRRGLRGQPQHF
TRBD1,TRBJ1-2,.,TRBV19,TGTGCCAGTAGCCGGGACAGTCACTCCTATGGCTACACCTTC,CASSRDSHSYGYTF
.,TRBJ2-1,many,TRBV27,TGTGCCAGCAGCTCGAGCGGCTCCTACAATGAGCAGTTCTTC,CASSSSGSYNEQFF
TRBD1,TRBJ2-3,many,TRBV5-6,TGTGCCAGCAGCTTCCTTCCCGGGACAGGTCGCGATACAGATACGCAGTATTTT,CASSFLPGTGRDTDTQYF
.,TRBJ1-5,.,TRBV7-6,TGTGCCAGCAGCCCCGGGAACGAGAATCAGCCCCAGCATTTT,CASSPGNENQPQHF
.,TRBJ2-1,.,TRBV19,TGTGCCAGTAGAATGGACAACAGCTACAATGAGCAGTTCTTC,CASRMDNSYNEQFF
.,TRBJ2-1,medium-sized,TRBV18,TGTGCCAGCTCGCCAACTAGGGATGAGCAGTTCTTC,CASSPTRDEQFF
.,TRBJ2-1,many,TRBV12-3/TRBV12-4,TGTGCCAGCACCCTAAGAAATGAGCAGTTCTTC,CASTLRNEQFF
.,TRBJ1-1,.,TRBV6-1,TGTGCCAGCAGTGATATCTGGGCGGGTGAAGCTTTCTTT,CASSDIWAGEAFF
.,TRBJ1-5,few,TRBV6-5,TGTGCCAGCAGTTACTTTGGGGTGGGGGGCAATCAGCCCCAGCATTTT,CASSYFGVGGNQPQHF
.,TRBJ1-2,.,TRBV5-4,TGTGCCAGCGCACCATCACCACCAGAAGGCTACACCTTC,CASAPSPPEGYTF
.,TRBJ2-3,.,TRBV5-1,TGCGCCAGCAGCTTGGTGGTTAGCCAGGGCACAGATACGCAGTATTTT,CASSLVVSQGTDTQYF
.,TRBJ1-1,.,TRBV6-5,TGTGCCAGCACCGGAGATGGGCTTGGAACTGAAGCTTTCTTT,CASTGDGLGTEAFF
.,TRBJ2-7,.,TRBV20-1,TGCAGTCCCACCGGGACTGGGACCTACGAGCAGTACTTC,CSPTGTGTYEQYF
.,TRBJ1-4,.,TRBV7-9,TGTGCCAGCAGGGGGGTCCACAGGGAGGGTGAAGGTGAAAAACTGTTTTTT,CASRGVHREGEGEKLFF
TRBD1,TRBJ2-2,.,TRBV6-5,TGTGCCAGCAGACAGGGGTTCTACACCGGGGAGCTGTTTTTT,CASRQGFYTGELFF
.,TRBJ2-3,.,TRBV6-1,TGTGCCACTGGGGATCTGACAGGCTCAGATACGCAGTATTTT,CATGDLTGSDTQYF
.,TRBJ2-7,.,TRBV7-2,TGTGCCAGCAGCAACACCGGGACAAAGGGCACCGAGCAGTACTTC,CASSNTGTKGTEQYF
.,TRBJ1-6,many,TRBV6-1,TGTGCCAGCAGTGATGGTAAGGGCTCACCCCTCCACTTT,CASSDGKGSPLHF
.,TRBJ1-1,few,TRBV27,TGTGCCAGCAGTTCAGGGGCGGCGAAGACTGAAGCTTTCTTT,CASSSGAAKTEAFF
TRBD2,TRBJ2-7,medium-sized,TRBV19,TGTGCCAGTAGCCGCACTAGCGGGGGGGCCAGGGAGCAGTACTTC,CASSRTSGGAREQYF
TRBD1,TRBJ1-5,many,TRBV6-5,TGTGCCAGCAGCAGTACCACCGGGACAGGGGTCAATCAGCCCCAGCATTTT,CASSSTTGTGVNQPQHF
TRBD2,TRBJ2-3,few,TRBV6-4,TGTGCCAGCAGTCCTGGACTAGCGGACACAGATACGCAGTATTTT,CASSPGLADTDTQYF